This TCR beta chain was captured by sequencing in a study of Ad26.COV2.S vaccination and SARS-CoV-2 variants. Study-level results: Substantial breadth in spike-specific CD8+ and CD4+ T cell responses was reportedly seen after vaccination.

Treatment: around 19 received Ad26.COV2.S at low or high dose, single or two shots; about 5 received placebo; per-sample allocation not given. Sampling occurred on day 63 after the first vaccine or placebo injection. Vaccination employed an Ad26 vector expressing the Wuhan-strain SARS-CoV-2 spike. Here immunoSEQ multiplex PCR was the method, and the copy in TCRdb shows in-frame clones only, minus some. The repertoire includes about 400,000 clones, around 91% of them detected once, and under 2% sits in the top ten. Turning to this clone: Its antigen is not identified.

The V segment lost 4 bases and the J segment 6 bases; nucleotides outside the gene matches: 9. The CDR3 loop spans 17 amino acids. The germline CDR1 and CDR2 sequences are SGHTA and FQGTGA. This chain joins TRBV7-3 and TRBJ2-1, with 13 bases that match TRBD2. The starting material was peripheral blood, obtained in a trial of Ad26.COV2.S vaccine versus placebo. The receptor was derived from a person aged 18 to 59 who received the Ad26.COV2.S COVID-19 vaccine or a placebo. Written as DNA, the CDR3 is TGTGCCAGCAGCTCGGGACTAGCGGGGCCCTTAGGCAATGAGCAGTTCTTC. Its protein is CASSSGLAGPLGNEQFF. Filled out from reference TRBV7-3 and TRBJ2-1, the complete variable domain reads GAGVSQTPSNKVTEKGKYVELRCDPISGHTALYWYRQSLGQGPEFLIYFQGTGAADDSGLPNDRFFAVRPEGSVSTLKIQRTERGDSAVYLCASSSGLAGPLGNEQFFGPGTRLTVL.